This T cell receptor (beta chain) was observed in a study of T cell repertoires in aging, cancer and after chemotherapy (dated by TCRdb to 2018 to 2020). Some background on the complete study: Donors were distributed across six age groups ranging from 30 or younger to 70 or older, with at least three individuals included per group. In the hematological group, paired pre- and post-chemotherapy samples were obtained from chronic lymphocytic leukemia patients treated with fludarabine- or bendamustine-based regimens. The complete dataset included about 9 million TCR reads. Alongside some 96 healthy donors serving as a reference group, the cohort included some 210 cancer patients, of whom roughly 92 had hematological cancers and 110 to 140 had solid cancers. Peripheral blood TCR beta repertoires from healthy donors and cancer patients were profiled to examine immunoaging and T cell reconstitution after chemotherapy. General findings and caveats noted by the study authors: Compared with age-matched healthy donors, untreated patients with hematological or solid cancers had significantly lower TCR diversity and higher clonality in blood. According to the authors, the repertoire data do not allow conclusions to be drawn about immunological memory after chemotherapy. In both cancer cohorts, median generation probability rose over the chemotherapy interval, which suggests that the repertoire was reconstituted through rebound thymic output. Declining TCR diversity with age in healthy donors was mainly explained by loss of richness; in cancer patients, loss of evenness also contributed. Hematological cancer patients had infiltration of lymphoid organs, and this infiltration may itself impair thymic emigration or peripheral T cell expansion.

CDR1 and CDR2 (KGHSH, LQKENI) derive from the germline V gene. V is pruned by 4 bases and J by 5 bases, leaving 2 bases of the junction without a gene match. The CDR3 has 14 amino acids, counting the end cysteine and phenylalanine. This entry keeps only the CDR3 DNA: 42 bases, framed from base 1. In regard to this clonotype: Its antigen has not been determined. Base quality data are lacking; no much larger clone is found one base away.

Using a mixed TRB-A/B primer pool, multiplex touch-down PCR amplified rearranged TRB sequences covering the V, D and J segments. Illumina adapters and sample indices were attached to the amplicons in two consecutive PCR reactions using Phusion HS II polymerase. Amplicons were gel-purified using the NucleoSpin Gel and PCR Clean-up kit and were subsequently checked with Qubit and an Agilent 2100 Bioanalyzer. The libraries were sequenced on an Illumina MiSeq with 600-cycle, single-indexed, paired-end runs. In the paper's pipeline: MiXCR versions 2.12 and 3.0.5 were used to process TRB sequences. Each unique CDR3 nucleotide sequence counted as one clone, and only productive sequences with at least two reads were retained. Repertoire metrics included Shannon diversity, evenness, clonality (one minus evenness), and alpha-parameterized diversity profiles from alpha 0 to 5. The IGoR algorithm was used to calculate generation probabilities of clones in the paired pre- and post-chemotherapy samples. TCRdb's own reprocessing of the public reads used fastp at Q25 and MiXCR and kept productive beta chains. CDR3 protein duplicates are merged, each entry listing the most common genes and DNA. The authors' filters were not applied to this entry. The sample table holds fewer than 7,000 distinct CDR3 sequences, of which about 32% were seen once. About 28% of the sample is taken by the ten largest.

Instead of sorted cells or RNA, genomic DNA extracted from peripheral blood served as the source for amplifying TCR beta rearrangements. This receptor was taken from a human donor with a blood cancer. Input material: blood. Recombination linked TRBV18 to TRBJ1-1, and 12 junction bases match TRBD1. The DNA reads TGTGCCAGCTCACGGGGACAGGGGGCAACTGAAGCTTTCTTT. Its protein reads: CASSRGQGATEAFF.